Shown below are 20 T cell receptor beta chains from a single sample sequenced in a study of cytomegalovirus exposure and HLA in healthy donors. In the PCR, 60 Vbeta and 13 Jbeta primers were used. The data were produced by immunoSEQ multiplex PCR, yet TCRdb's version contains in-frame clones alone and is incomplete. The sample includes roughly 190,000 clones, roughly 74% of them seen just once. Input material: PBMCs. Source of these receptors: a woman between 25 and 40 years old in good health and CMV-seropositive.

The CDR3 loop is CASSTSRAHEQYF. The CDR3 nucleotides read TGTGCCAGCAGCACCTCCAGGGCCCACGAGCAGTACTTC. The J gene is TRBJ2-7, the V gene TRBV28; TRBD1 might be the D (5 bases). The V end lost 6 bases, the J end lost 5 bases, and 14 bases lay between the germline ends. The CDR3 runs to 13 residues. The germline gives CDR1 MDHEN, CDR2 SYDVKM.

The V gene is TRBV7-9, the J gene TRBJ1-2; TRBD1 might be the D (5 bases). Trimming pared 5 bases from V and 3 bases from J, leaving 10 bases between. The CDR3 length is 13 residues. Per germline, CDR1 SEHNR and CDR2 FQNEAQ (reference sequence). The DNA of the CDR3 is TGTGCCAGCAGCCCCACCAGGGACTATGGCTACACCTTC. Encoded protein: CASSPTRDYGYTF.

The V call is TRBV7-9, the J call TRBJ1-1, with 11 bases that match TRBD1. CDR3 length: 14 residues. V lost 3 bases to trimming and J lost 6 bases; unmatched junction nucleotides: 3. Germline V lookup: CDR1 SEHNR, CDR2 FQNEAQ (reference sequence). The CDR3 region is CASSLRTGGPEAFF. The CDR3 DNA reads TGTGCCAGCAGCTTGAGGACAGGGGGCCCTGAAGCTTTCTTT.

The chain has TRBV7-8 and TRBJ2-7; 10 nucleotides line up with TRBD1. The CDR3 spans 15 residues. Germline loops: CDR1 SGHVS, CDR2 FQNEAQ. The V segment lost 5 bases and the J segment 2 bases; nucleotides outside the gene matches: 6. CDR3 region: CASSPRDRGTYEQYF. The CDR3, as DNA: TGTGCCAGCAGCCCCCGGGACAGGGGTACCTACGAGCAGTACTTC.

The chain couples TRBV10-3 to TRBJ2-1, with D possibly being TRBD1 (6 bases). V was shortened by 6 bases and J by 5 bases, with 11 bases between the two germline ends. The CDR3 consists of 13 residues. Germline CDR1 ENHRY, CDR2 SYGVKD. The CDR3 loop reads CAIRNGTNNEQFF. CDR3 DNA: TGTGCCATCAGGAACGGGACAAACAATGAGCAGTTCTTC.

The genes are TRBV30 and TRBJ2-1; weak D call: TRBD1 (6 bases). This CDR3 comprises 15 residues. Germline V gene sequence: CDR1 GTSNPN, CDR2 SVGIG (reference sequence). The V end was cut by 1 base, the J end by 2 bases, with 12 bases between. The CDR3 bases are TGTGCCTGGAGTGAGGGGGTTACAACCTACAATGAGCAGTTCTTC. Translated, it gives CAWSEGVTTYNEQFF. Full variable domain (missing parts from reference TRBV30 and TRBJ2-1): SQTIHQWPATLVQPVGSPLSLECTVEGTSNPNLYWYRQAAGRGLQLLFYSVGIGQISSEVPQNLSASRPQDRQFILSSKKLLLSDSGFYLCAWSEGVTTYNEQFFGPGTRLTVL.

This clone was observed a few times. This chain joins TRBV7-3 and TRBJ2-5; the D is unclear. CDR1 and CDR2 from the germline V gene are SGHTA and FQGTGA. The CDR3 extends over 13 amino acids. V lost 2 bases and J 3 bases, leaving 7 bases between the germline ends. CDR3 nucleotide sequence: TGTGCCAGCAGCTTAGGCAAGAAAGAGACCCAGTACTTC. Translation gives CASSLGKKETQYF.

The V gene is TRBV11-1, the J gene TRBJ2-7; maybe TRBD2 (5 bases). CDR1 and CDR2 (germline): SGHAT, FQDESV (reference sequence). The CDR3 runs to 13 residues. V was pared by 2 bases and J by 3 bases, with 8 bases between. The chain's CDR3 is CASSLTRGYEQYF. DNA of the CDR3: TGTGCCAGCAGCTTAACACGGGGCTACGAGCAGTACTTC.

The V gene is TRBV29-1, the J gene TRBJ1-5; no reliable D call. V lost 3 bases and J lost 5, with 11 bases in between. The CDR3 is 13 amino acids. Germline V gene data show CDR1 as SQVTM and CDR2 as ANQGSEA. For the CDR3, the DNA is TGCAGCGTTGAGGAGGGCCGATATCAGCCCCAGCATTTT. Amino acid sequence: CSVEEGRYQPQHF.

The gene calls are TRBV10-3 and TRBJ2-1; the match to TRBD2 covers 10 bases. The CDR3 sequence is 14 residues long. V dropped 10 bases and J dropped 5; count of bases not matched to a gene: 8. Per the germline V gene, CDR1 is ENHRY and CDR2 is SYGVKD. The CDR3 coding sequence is TGTGCCACGGCCGGGACTAGCGCAGACAATGAGCAGTTCTTC. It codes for CATAGTSADNEQFF.

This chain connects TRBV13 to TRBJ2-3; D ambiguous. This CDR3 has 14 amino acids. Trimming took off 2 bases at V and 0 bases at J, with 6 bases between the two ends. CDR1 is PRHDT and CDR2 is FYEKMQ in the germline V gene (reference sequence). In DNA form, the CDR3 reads TGTGCCAGCAGCTTATCCGAGAGCACAGATACGCAGTATTTT. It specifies CASSLSESTDTQYF.

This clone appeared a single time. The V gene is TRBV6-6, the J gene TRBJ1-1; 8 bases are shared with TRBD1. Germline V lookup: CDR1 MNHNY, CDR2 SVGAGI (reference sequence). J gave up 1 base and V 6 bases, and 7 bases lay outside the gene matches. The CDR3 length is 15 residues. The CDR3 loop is CASRNPGTGNTEAFF. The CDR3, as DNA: TGTGCCAGCAGGAACCCGGGGACAGGGAACACTGAAGCTTTCTTT.

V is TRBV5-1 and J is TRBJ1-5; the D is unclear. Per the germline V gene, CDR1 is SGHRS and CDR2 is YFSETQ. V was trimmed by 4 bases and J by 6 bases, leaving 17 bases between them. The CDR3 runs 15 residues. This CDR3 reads CASSLDSSSGQPQHF. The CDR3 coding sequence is TGCGCCAGCAGCCTGGACTCCTCGTCGGGTCAGCCCCAGCATTTT. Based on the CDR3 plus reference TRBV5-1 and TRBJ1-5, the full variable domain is KAGVTQTPRYLIKTRGQQVTLSCSPISGHRSVSWYQQTPGQGLQFLFEYFSETQRNKGNFPGRFSGRQFSNSRSEMNVSTLELGDSALYLCASSLDSSSGQPQHFGDGTRLSIL.

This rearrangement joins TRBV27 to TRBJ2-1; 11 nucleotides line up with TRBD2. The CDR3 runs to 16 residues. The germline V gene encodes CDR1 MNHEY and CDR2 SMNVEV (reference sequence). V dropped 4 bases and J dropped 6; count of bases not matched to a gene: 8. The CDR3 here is CASSSPGLAVFNEQFF. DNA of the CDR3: TGTGCCAGCAGTTCGCCGGGACTAGCGGTCTTCAATGAGCAGTTCTTC.

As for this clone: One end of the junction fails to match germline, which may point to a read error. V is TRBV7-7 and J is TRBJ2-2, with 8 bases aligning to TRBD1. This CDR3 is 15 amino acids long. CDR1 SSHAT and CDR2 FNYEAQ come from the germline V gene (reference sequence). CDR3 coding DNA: TGTGCTAGCAGCTTCAGGGGGCGCAAGACCGGGGAGCTGTTTTTT. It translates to CASSFRGRKTGELFF.

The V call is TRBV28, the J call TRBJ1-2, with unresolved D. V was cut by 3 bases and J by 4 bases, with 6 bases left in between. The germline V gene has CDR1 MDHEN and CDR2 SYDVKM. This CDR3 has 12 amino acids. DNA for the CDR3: TGTGCCAGCAGTTTTGGGCGCTATGGCTACACCTTC. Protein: CASSFGRYGYTF.

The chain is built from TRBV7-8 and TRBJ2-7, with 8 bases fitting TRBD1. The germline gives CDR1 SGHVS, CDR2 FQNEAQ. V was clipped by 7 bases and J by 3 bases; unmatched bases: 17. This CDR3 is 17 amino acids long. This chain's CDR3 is CASIPEGIPRGLYEQYF. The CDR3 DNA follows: TGTGCCAGCATCCCCGAAGGCATCCCCAGGGGGCTCTACGAGCAGTACTTC.

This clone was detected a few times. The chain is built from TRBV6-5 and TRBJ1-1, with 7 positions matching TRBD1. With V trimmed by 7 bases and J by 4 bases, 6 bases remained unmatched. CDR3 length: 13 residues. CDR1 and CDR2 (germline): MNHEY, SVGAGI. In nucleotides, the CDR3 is TGTGCCAGCATCAGTGGGACAGCCACTGAAGCTTTCTTT. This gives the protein CASISGTATEAFF.

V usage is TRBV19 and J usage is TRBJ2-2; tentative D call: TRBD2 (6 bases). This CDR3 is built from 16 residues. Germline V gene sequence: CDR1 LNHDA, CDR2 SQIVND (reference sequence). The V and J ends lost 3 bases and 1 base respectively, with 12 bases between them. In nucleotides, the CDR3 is TGTGCCAGTAGTATTACGCGGGGTAGGAACACCGGGGAGCTGTTTTTT. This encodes CASSITRGRNTGELFF.

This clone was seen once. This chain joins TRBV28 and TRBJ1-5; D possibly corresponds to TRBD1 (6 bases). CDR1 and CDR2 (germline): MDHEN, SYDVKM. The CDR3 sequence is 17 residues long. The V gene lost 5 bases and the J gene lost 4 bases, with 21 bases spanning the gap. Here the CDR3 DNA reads TGTGCCAGCAGTCAAACCCCCTTTTGGACAGTAAATCAGCCCCAGCATTTT. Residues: CASSQTPFWTVNQPQHF.